Each of the 30 T cell receptor beta chains below was sequenced from the same sample in a study of blood T cell repertoires in COVID-19. Libraries were prepared by immunoSEQ multiplex PCR; TCRdb keeps only in-frame clonotypes and omits some of them. This table holds some 670,000 clones, approximately 90% found once. The specimen was peripheral blood. All receptors derive from a woman younger than 30 with acute or convalescent COVID-19.

This clone was found once. This chain connects TRBV9 to TRBJ2-2, with no clear D. CDR3 size: 15 residues. Germline V gene lookup returns CDR1 SGDLS and CDR2 YYNGEE. The ends were cut back, 0 bases at V and 0 bases at J, with 6 bases in the middle. The CDR3: CASSVDGSNTGELFF. The CDR3 nucleotides are TGTGCCAGCAGCGTAGACGGTTCGAACACCGGGGAGCTGTTTTTT.

In this sample, this clone turned up once. CDR3 bases: TGTGCCAGCAGTTCGATTGGGGGGACAGGGATGGGCTATGGCTACACCTTC. Translated, it gives CASSSIGGTGMGYGYTF. The rearrangement joins TRBV5-4 to TRBJ1-2; 9 bases are a match to TRBD1. J lost 4 bases, V lost 5 bases, and 15 bases had no gene match. The CDR3 extends over 17 amino acids. Germline lookup yields CDR1 SGHNT and CDR2 YYREEE (reference sequence). Full variable domain (remainder filled in from reference TRBV5-4 and TRBJ1-2): ETGVTQSPTHLIKTRGQQVTLRCSSQSGHNTVSWYQQALGQGPQFIFQYYREEENGRGNFPPRFSGLQFPNYSSELNVNALELDDSALYLCASSSIGGTGMGYGYTFGSGTRLTVV.

The chain's CDR3 is CASSYGGFSTDTQYF. In DNA form, the CDR3 reads TGTGCCAGCAGTTACGGCGGTTTTAGCACAGATACGCAGTATTTT. This chain joins TRBV6-2 or TRBV6-3 and TRBJ2-3; D ambiguous. V lost 2 bases and J lost 0, with 9 bases in between. The CDR3 covers 15 residues. Germline CDR1 is MNHEY and CDR2 is SVGEGT.

The V and J genes are TRBV15 and TRBJ2-1; 13 positions agree with TRBD2. The V gene end was trimmed by 0 bases and the J gene end by 6 bases; junction bases not matched to a gene: 11. CDR3 size: 19 residues. CDR1 and CDR2 from the germline V gene are LNHNV and YYDKDF (reference sequence). In DNA form, the CDR3 reads TGTGCCACCAGCAGAGATTTTGTACTAGCGGGGGGGCGGGGCAATGAGCAGTTCTTC. Its translation is CATSRDFVLAGGRGNEQFF.

The rearrangement uses TRBV30 and TRBJ1-2; possibly TRBD1 for D (6 bases). Germline CDR1 reads GTSNPN; CDR2 reads SVGIG (reference sequence). V lost 0 bases to trimming and J lost 3 bases, with 11 bases between them. The CDR3 is made up of 14 amino acids. This CDR3 reads CAWSVMDSHYGYTF. CDR3 bases: TGTGCCTGGAGTGTAATGGACAGCCACTATGGCTACACCTTC.

CDR3 sequence reads: CASSTGTPNYGYTF. CDR3 DNA sequence: TGTGCCAGCAGCACCGGGACTCCAAACTATGGCTACACCTTC. The chain couples TRBV11-2 to TRBJ1-2; tentatively, D is TRBD1 (5 bases). Germline V gives CDR1 SGHAT, CDR2 FQNNGV. Trimming took 5 bases from V and 2 from J, leaving 12 bases between them. This CDR3 has 14 residues. The full variable domain, with the rest looked up from reference TRBV11-2 and TRBJ1-2, is EAGVAQSPRYKIIEKRQSVAFWCNPISGHATLYWYQQILGQGPKLLIQFQNNGVVDDSQLPKDRFSAERLKGVDSTLKIQPAKLEDSAVYLCASSTGTPNYGYTFGSGTRLTVV.

The V call is TRBV7-2, the J call TRBJ2-7, with 12 bases aligning to TRBD2. V trimming: 4 bases; J trimming: 6 bases; junction bases outside the gene matches: 4. Germline V lookup: CDR1 SGHTA, CDR2 FQGNSA. CDR3 length: 14 amino acids. CDR3: CASSYLAGGVEQYF. The CDR3 nucleotides read TGTGCCAGCAGCTATCTAGCGGGGGGGGTCGAGCAGTACTTC.

The J gene is TRBJ1-5, the V gene TRBV28; 11 bases are shared with TRBD1. The CDR3 covers 14 residues. CDR1 is MDHEN and CDR2 is SYDVKM in the germline V gene. V was pared by 9 bases and J by 6 bases, with 7 bases of the junction left unmatched. The CDR3: CASVLDRGRQPQHF. In DNA form, the CDR3 reads TGTGCCAGTGTTCTGGACAGGGGGCGTCAGCCCCAGCATTTT.

The chain joins TRBV9 to TRBJ2-3; tentatively, D is TRBD1 (7 bases). The CDR3 covers 19 residues. CDR1 SGDLS and CDR2 YYNGEE come from the germline V gene. V lost 0 bases, J lost 2 bases, and 22 bases lay in between. The DNA for the CDR3 is TGTGCCAGCAGCGTAGACCCAGGGGGGCGCCAAATACTCACAGATACGCAGTATTTT. Encoded protein: CASSVDPGGRQILTDTQYF.

V usage is TRBV28 and J usage is TRBJ1-2, with D unresolved. The length of the CDR3 is 11 residues. The V end was cut by 6 bases, the J end by 7 bases, with 9 bases between. Germline CDR1 reads MDHEN; CDR2 reads SYDVKM. Written as DNA, the CDR3 is TGTGCCAGCAGCATTAGAAGTGGCTACACCTTC. Protein: CASSIRSGYTF.

This chain connects TRBV9 to TRBJ1-6; D uncertain. V lost 4 bases and J 7 bases, leaving 12 bases between the germline ends. The CDR3 totals 14 residues. In germline, CDR1 is SGDLS, CDR2 YYNGEE. CDR3 DNA: TGTGCCAGCAGCTCCGTGAGCTGGAATTCACCCCTCCACTTT. Protein product: CASSSVSWNSPLHF.

This chain connects TRBV19 to TRBJ2-1, with D hard to call. V lost 1 base and J lost 4, with 11 bases in between. CDR1 and CDR2 from the germline V gene are LNHDA and SQIVND (reference sequence). CDR3 length: 15 residues. The CDR3 spells CASSIGLPRYNEQFF. In nucleotides, the CDR3 is TGTGCCAGTAGTATAGGTTTACCGAGGTACAATGAGCAGTTCTTC.

The chain couples TRBV6-1 to TRBJ2-7, with D uncertain. The CDR3 loop spans 15 amino acids. V lost 2 bases and J 3 bases, leaving 14 bases between the germline ends. CDR1 is MNHNS and CDR2 is SASEGT in the germline V gene. As DNA, the CDR3 is TGTGCCAGCAGTGAAAACGTGCTCTCCGGCTACGAGCAGTACTTC. Translating it yields CASSENVLSGYEQYF.

As concerns this clone: The same CDR3 arises from other DNA sequences in this sample as well. The chain carries TRBV27 and TRBJ2-7, with TRBD1 identical over 9 bases. Germline CDR1 MNHEY, CDR2 SMNVEV (reference sequence). The V gene end was trimmed by 3 bases and the J gene end by 3 bases; junction bases not matched to a gene: 0. The CDR3 covers 13 residues. The CDR3 reads CASSLDRGYEQYF. The CDR3 nucleotides are TGTGCCAGCAGTTTGGACAGGGGCTACGAGCAGTACTTC.

This chain joins TRBV6-1 and TRBJ2-7; 7 positions match TRBD1. The CDR3 is 15 residues long. The trim removed 1 base at V and 1 base at J, leaving 4 bases unmatched. Germline CDR1 MNHNS, CDR2 SASEGT. DNA of the CDR3: TGTGCCAGCAGTGAAGGGGGGACAGTTTCCTACGAGCAGTACTTC. This sequence encodes CASSEGGTVSYEQYF.

The chain uses TRBV7-3 and TRBJ1-6; 9 bases are a match to TRBD1. The CDR3 consists of 14 residues. Germline trimming cut 5 bases from V and 7 bases from J; bases unmatched to any gene: 3. Germline V gives CDR1 SGHTA, CDR2 FQGTGA. The CDR3 sequence is CASSQGQGNSPLHF. The CDR3 bases are TGTGCCAGCAGCCAAGGACAGGGGAATTCACCCCTCCACTTT.

With regard to this clone: The sample has other DNA sequences that encode this CDR3 too. This chain joins TRBV30 and TRBJ1-4; D is ambiguous. The germline V and J ends were trimmed by 0 bases and 8 bases, with 7 bases remaining between them. CDR1 and CDR2 from the germline V gene are GTSNPN and SVGIG (reference sequence). This CDR3 has 12 residues. The CDR3 loop is CAWSVPGEKLFF. The CDR3 nucleotides are TGTGCCTGGAGTGTACCGGGGGAAAAACTGTTTTTT.

V usage is TRBV20-1 and J usage is TRBJ2-7, with 7 bases matching TRBD2. The CDR3 covers 14 residues. V dropped 3 bases and J dropped 0; count of bases not matched to a gene: 5. Germline values: CDR1 DFQATT, CDR2 SNEGSKA (reference sequence). Here the CDR3 reads CSASGGESSYEQYF. CDR3 in DNA: TGCAGTGCTAGTGGGGGGGAGAGCTCCTACGAGCAGTACTTC.

This chain links TRBV6-5 with TRBJ2-5; D ambiguous. Per germline, CDR1 MNHEY and CDR2 SVGAGI. Trimming took off 7 bases at V and 5 bases at J, with 8 bases between the two ends. The CDR3 is 11 residues long. The chain's CDR3 is CASTSGETQYF. The CDR3 nucleotides read TGTGCCAGCACTAGTGGGGAGACCCAGTACTTC.

The rearrangement uses TRBV5-1 and TRBJ1-5; D uncertain. The CDR3 consists of 16 residues. Per the germline V gene, CDR1 is SGHRS and CDR2 is YFSETQ. Trimming took 4 bases from V and 2 from J, leaving 16 bases between them. CDR3 protein: CASSPSGGSGNQPQHF. CDR3 nucleotide sequence: TGCGCCAGCAGCCCCTCGGGAGGGAGTGGCAATCAGCCCCAGCATTTT.

This chain uses TRBV9 with TRBJ1-2; D may be TRBD1 (5 bases). V was trimmed by 4 bases and J by 6 bases, leaving 13 bases between them. This CDR3 is built from 13 residues. CDR1 SGDLS and CDR2 YYNGEE come from the germline V gene. CDR3 nucleotides: TGTGCCAGCAGCCCCCGGGCGGGGGATGGCTACACCTTC. This encodes CASSPRAGDGYTF.

V and J are TRBV7-6 and TRBJ2-1, with TRBD2 matching over 7 bases. CDR1 is SGHVS and CDR2 is FNYEAQ in the germline V gene. V was pared by 5 bases and J by 5 bases, with 18 bases of the junction left unmatched. The CDR3 is 18 residues long. The CDR3: CASSLILQRGGENNEQFF. In nucleotides, the CDR3 is TGTGCCAGCAGCCTGATTTTACAGAGGGGAGGGGAGAACAATGAGCAGTTCTTC.

This clone was seen a few times. V usage is TRBV11-2 and J usage is TRBJ1-3; the match to TRBD1 covers 8 bases. The V gene's germline CDR1 is SGHAT and CDR2 FQNNGV. This CDR3 region has 17 residues. Trimming removed 5 bases from V and 0 bases from J; junction bases left unmatched: 9. The CDR3 sequence: CASSPMTGVLSGNTIYF. The CDR3 nucleotides read TGTGCCAGCAGCCCTATGACAGGGGTCCTCTCTGGAAACACCATATATTTT.

V is TRBV10-3 and J is TRBJ2-2; 7 bases align to TRBD2. CDR3 length equals 14 residues. Germline V gene lookup returns CDR1 ENHRY and CDR2 SYGVKD. J was trimmed by 7 bases and V by 2 bases; bases with no gene match: 4. CDR3 nucleotides: TGTGCCATCAGTGAGGGACTAGAGGTCGGGGAGCTGTTTTTT. Translated: CAISEGLEVGELFF.

The J gene is TRBJ1-5, the V gene TRBV2; D remains unclear. Germline V gene sequence: CDR1 SNHLY, CDR2 FYNNEI. This CDR3 is built from 17 residues. Trimming shortened V by 2 bases and J by 3 bases, and 17 bases separated the two germline ends. DNA of the CDR3: TGTGCCAGCAGTGAATCCCGCGGAGGCAGGTCCAATCAGCCCCAGCATTTT. It codes for CASSESRGGRSNQPQHF.

The genes are TRBV27 and TRBJ1-2; 7 nucleotides align to TRBD1. CDR3 length: 14 residues. V dropped 6 bases and J dropped 7; count of bases not matched to a gene: 11. Per germline, CDR1 MNHEY and CDR2 SMNVEV (reference sequence). The CDR3 coding sequence is TGTGCCAGCAGCCTAGGGGGCTTTGGCGGTGGCTACACCTTC. It codes for CASSLGGFGGGYTF.

The chain is built from TRBV5-1 and TRBJ1-2, with 8 bases matching TRBD1. J was trimmed by 1 base and V by 4 bases; bases with no gene match: 9. From germline, CDR1 is SGHRS and CDR2 YFSETQ. The CDR3 runs to 16 residues. The CDR3 sequence is CASSQEPGGRNYGYTF. CDR3 nucleotide sequence: TGCGCCAGCAGCCAGGAGCCAGGGGGCCGTAACTATGGCTACACCTTC. The complete variable domain, with remaining parts taken from reference TRBV5-1 and TRBJ1-2, reads KAGVTQTPRYLIKTRGQQVTLSCSPISGHRSVSWYQQTPGQGLQFLFEYFSETQRNKGNFPGRFSGRQFSNSRSEMNVSTLELGDSALYLCASSQEPGGRNYGYTFGSGTRLTVV.

This sequence joins TRBV6-2 or TRBV6-3 and TRBJ1-1, with TRBD1 as a possible D gene (5 bases). Germline lookup yields CDR1 MNHEY and CDR2 SVGEGT. This CDR3 has 15 amino acids. Trimming pared 4 bases from V and 1 base from J, leaving 13 bases between. The CDR3: CASSSDRQPNTEAFF. The CDR3 DNA reads as TGTGCCAGCAGTTCCGATCGACAGCCGAACACTGAAGCTTTCTTT.

The chain combines TRBV6-5 with TRBJ1-1; D gene ambiguous. Trimming shortened V by 5 bases and J by 8 bases, and 9 bases separated the two germline ends. The germline gives CDR1 MNHEY, CDR2 SVGAGI. The CDR3 is 11 residues long. CDR3 region: CASSTRLEAFF. Written as DNA, the CDR3 is TGTGCCAGCAGTACCCGCCTAGAAGCTTTCTTT.

The V call is TRBV12-3 or TRBV12-4, the J call TRBJ1-6; no reliable D call. The length of the CDR3 is 13 residues. V lost 8 bases to trimming and J lost 7 bases, with 12 bases between them. The CDR3 DNA is TGTGCCAGCGCGGGAAGCCCCAATTCACCCCTCCACTTT. Protein: CASAGSPNSPLHF.